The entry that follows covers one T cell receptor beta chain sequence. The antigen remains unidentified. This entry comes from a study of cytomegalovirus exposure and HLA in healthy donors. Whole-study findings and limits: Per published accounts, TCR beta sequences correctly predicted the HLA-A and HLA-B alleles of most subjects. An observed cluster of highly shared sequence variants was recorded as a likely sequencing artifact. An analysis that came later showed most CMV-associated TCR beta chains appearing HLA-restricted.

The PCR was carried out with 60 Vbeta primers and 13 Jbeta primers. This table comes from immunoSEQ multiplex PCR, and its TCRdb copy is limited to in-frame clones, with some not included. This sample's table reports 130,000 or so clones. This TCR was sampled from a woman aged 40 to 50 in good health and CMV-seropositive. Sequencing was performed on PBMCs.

In DNA, the CDR3 is TGTGCCAGCAGTAGGGGAACGAGTGGCTACACCTTC. It translates to CASSRGTSGYTF. The chain combines TRBV25-1 with TRBJ1-2; possible D gene TRBD1, 5 bases. The V gene's germline CDR1 is MGHDK and CDR2 SYGVNS. Trimming stripped 5 bases from V and 7 bases from J, with 11 bases between. This CDR3 is 12 amino acids long.